These T cell receptor beta chains were read from a single sample in a study of post-analysis software for immune sequencing data. MiXCR was run by TCRdb on the PCR reads, yielding one entry per CDR3 protein. This table holds roughly 400,000 distinct CDR3 sequences, roughly 38% found once. The specimen sequenced was blood. Receptors were obtained from a girl aged 2 to 10 with multiple sclerosis. Each CDR3 is given with its conserved first and last residue. Fields, in order: V gene, D gene, clone size, J gene, CDR3 DNA, CDR3 protein. D genes are given only for firm matches. Not every row has a clone size; where given, it reads once, few, many or a size class.

>TRBV5-6|TRBD1|few|TRBJ1-2
TGTGCCAGCACCCCAGGGGGCGCAGGTGGCTACACCTTC
CASTPGGAGGYTF
>TRBV29-1|-|-|TRBJ2-2
TGCAGCGTTGTGGACAGACGCACGAACACCGGGGAGCTGTTTTTT
CSVVDRRTNTGELFF
>TRBV10-2|TRBD2|-|TRBJ2-5
TGCGCCAGCAGTGAGTCGACGGGGGGGGAGACCCAGTACTTC
CASSESTGGETQYF
>TRBV12-3/TRBV12-4|TRBD1|-|TRBJ1-1
TGTGCCAGCATTAAACAGGGGTTTACTGAAGCTTTCTTT
CASIKQGFTEAFF
>TRBV10-3|TRBD1|few|TRBJ2-7
TGTGCCATGTCCGGGACAGAGAACTACGAGCAGTACTTC
CAMSGTENYEQYF
>TRBV5-5|TRBD2|-|TRBJ2-1
TGTGCCAGCAGCCGGGGGGACGCCGGCGGCTCCAATGAGCAGTTCTTC
CASSRGDAGGSNEQFF
>TRBV25-1|-|few|TRBJ2-7
TGTGCCAGCGGGAACCCAACGGCCTACGAGCAGTACTTC
CASGNPTAYEQYF
>TRBV20-1|TRBD2|-|TRBJ2-1
TGCAGTGCTAGAGCCACCCCCCGGTACGTAGCGGGGGCGCTAAGCTCCTACAATGAGCAGTTCTTC
CSARATPRYVAGALSSYNEQFF
>TRBV20-1|-|-|TRBJ2-7
TGCAGTGCTAGGGAGAGAGGCTATCCCTACGAGCAGTACTTC
CSARERGYPYEQYF
>TRBV6-6|-|-|TRBJ1-5
TGTGCCAGCAGCCTGCGGTACCATCAGCCCCAGCATTTT
CASSLRYHQPQHF
>TRBV3-1|TRBD2|many|TRBJ2-1
TGTGCCAGCAGCCAAGGGGCCGGTAGCGGGGGTCCCTACAATGAGCAGTTCTTC
CASSQGAGSGGPYNEQFF
>TRBV6-6|-|few|TRBJ2-7
TGTGCCAGCAGTTATCTCGGGAACGAGCAGTACTTC
CASSYLGNEQYF
>TRBV7-2|TRBD2|few|TRBJ2-7
TGTGCCAGCAGCGTGGGACTAGCAGACTACGAGCAGTACTTC
CASSVGLADYEQYF
>TRBV27|TRBD1|-|TRBJ1-4
TGTGCCAGCAGTCCCCGGGACAGGGGGAATATGGAGTTTTTT
CASSPRDRGNMEFF
>TRBV3-1|TRBD1|-|TRBJ1-2
TGTGCCAGCAGCCAAACAGGGGCCGGCCTATATGGCTACACCTTC
CASSQTGAGLYGYTF
>TRBV12-3/TRBV12-4|TRBD1|-|TRBJ1-4
TGTGCCAGCAGTCACGACAGGGAGTACCCCAATGAAAAACTGTTTTTT
CASSHDREYPNEKLFF
>TRBV11-2|-|-|TRBJ2-7
TGTGCCAGCAGCAGGCCCCGGGGAGCCTCTCCCTACGAGCAGTACTTC
CASSRPRGASPYEQYF
>TRBV20-1|-|few|TRBJ2-7
TGCAGTGCTAGTGTAGGCAGGGGCTACGAGCAGTACTTC
CSASVGRGYEQYF
>TRBV6-5|-|few|TRBJ2-3
TGTGCCAGCAGTTACTCGAGAGCTTACACAGATACGCAGTATTTT
CASSYSRAYTDTQYF
>TRBV5-5|-|few|TRBJ1-6
TGTGCCAGCAGCTTTTGGCAGGCGGATAATTCACCCCTCCACTTT
CASSFWQADNSPLHF
>TRBV5-4|TRBD2|few|TRBJ2-7
TGTGCCAGCAGCTTGATAGCGGGGGGCCCCCCCTCCTACGAGCAGTACTTC
CASSLIAGGPPSYEQYF
>TRBV12-3/TRBV12-4|-|-|TRBJ2-7
TGTGCCAGCAGTCCTCGCCCGGGTTTCTCCTGCGAGCAGTACTTC
CASSPRPGFSCEQYF
>TRBV29-1|-|-|TRBJ2-5
TGCAGCGTTGGGAAGGGCCCCACCGGGGAGCAGTACTTC
CSVGKGPTGEQYF